This TCR beta chain was found in a study of cytomegalovirus exposure and HLA in healthy donors. Study context: The same platform was used for the 90 to 150 validation repertoires as for the 600 to 700 first-cohort repertoires, as reported in a later analysis.

TCRdb's copy holds only in-frame clones and misses some; the assay was immunoSEQ multiplex PCR. The data show around 300,000 clones, roughly 87% seen once. Study-wide findings and caveats: With high specificity and sensitivity, the classifier reportedly diagnosed cytomegalovirus status. Among TCR beta chains, those listed as cytomegalovirus-associated numbered roughly 150. A few chains tied to CMV proved CMV antigen-specific in vitro.

This CDR3 spans 20 amino acids. From germline, CDR1 is LGHNA and CDR2 YSLEER. Trimming pared 1 base from V and 3 bases from J, leaving 27 bases between. Turning to this clone: The antigen remains undetermined.

Material: PBMCs. The receptor's source is a woman in her twenties or thirties in good health and CMV-seropositive. The chain uses TRBV4-3 and TRBJ1-1, with D possibly being TRBD1 (5 bases). The CDR3, as DNA: TGCGCCAGCAGCCAAGGTTGGAGGGGAAGGAAGGTGGAAGATTACACTGAAGCTTTCTTT. It translates to CASSQGWRGRKVEDYTEAFF.